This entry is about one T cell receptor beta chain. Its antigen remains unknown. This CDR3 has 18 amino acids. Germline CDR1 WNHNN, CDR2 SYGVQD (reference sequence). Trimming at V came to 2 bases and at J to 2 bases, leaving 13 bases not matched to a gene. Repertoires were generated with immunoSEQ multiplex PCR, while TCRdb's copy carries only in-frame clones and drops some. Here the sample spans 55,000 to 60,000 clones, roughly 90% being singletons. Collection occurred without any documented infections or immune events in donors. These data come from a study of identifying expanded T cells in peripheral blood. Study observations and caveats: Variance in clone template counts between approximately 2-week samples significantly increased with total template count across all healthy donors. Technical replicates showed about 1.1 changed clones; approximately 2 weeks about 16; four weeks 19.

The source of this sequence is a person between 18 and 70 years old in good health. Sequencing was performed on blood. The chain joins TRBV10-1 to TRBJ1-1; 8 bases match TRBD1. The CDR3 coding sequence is TGCGCCAGCAGTGAGCCCAAGACAGGGGTAATAAGAAACACTGAAGCTTTCTTT. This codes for CASSEPKTGVIRNTEAFF.